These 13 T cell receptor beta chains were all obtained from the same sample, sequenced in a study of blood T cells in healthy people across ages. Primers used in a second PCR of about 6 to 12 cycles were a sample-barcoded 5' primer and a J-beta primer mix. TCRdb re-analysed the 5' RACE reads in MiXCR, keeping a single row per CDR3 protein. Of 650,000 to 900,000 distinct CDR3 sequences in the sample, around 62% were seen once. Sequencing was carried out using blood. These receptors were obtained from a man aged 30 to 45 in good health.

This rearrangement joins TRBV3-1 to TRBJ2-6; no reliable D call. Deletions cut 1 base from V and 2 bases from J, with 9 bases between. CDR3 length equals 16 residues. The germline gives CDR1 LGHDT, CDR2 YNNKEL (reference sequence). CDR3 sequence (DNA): TGTGCCAGCAGCCAAGGTCCCGGGCCTGGGGCCAACGTCCTGACTTTC. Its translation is CASSQGPGPGANVLTF.

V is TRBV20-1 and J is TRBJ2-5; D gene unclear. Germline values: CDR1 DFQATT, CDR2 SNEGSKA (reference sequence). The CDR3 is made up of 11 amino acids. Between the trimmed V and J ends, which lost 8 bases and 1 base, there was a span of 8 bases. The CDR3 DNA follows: TGCAGTCCCAAGCCCCAAGAGACCCAGTACTTC. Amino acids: CSPKPQETQYF.

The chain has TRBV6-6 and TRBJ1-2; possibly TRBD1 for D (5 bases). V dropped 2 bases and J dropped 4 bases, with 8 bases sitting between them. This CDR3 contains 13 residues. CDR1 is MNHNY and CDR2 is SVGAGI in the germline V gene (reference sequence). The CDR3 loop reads CASSYRGPYGYTF. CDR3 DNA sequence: TGTGCCAGCAGTTACAGGGGCCCCTATGGCTACACCTTC.

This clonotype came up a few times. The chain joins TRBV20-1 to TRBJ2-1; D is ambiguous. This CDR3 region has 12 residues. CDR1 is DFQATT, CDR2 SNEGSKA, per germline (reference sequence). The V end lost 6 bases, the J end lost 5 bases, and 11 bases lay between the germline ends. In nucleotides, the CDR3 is TGCAGTGCACGAATCCGGGACAATGAGCAGTTCTTC. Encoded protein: CSARIRDNEQFF.

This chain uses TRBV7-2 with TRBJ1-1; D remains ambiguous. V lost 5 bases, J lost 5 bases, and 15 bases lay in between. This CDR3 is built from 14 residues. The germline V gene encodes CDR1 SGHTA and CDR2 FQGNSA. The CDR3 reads CASSQPERWTEAFF. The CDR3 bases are TGTGCCAGCAGCCAACCCGAGAGGTGGACTGAAGCTTTCTTT.

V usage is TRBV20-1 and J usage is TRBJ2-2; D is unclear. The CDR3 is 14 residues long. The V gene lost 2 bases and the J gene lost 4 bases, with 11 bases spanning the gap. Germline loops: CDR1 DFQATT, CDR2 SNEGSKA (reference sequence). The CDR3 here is CSARLTRGTGELFF. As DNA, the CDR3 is TGCAGTGCTAGACTGACACGAGGCACCGGGGAGCTGTTTTTT.

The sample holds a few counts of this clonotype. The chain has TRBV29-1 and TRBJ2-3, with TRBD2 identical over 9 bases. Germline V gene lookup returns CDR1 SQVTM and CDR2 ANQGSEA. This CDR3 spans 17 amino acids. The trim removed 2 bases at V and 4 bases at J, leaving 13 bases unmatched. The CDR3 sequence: CSVEFSGGHPGADTQYF. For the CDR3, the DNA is TGCAGCGTTGAATTTAGCGGGGGCCATCCAGGAGCAGATACGCAGTATTTT.

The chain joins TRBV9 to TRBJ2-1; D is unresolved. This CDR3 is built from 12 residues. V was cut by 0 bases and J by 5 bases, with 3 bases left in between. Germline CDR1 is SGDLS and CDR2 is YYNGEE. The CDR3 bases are TGTGCCAGCAGCGTAGAAAACAATGAGCAGTTCTTC. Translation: CASSVENNEQFF.

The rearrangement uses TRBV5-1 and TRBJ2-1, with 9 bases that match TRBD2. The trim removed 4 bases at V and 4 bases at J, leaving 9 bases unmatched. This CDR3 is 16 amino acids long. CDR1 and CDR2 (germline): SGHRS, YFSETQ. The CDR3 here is CASSQPTSGPYNEQFF. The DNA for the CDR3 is TGCGCCAGCAGCCAGCCGACTAGCGGACCTTACAATGAGCAGTTCTTC.

The CDR3 spells CASSFTGGYTF. In nucleotides, the CDR3 is TGTGCCAGCAGTTTCACGGGAGGCTACACCTTC. The V and J genes are TRBV28 and TRBJ1-2; D not certain. This CDR3 is 11 amino acids long. Germline V gene sequence: CDR1 MDHEN, CDR2 SYDVKM. Trimming left V 3 bases short and J 8 bases short, with 7 bases between.

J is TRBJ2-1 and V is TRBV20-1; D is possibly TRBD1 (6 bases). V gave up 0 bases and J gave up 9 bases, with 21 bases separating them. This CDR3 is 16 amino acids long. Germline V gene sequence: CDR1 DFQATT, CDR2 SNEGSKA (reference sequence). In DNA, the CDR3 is TGCAGTGCTAGAGATCCGGCGACAGGCCGAAGTGGTGAGCAGTTCTTC. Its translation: CSARDPATGRSGEQFF.

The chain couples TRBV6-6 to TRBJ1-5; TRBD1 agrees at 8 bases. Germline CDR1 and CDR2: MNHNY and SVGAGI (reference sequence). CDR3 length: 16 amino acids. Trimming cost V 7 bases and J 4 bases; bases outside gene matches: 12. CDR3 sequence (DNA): TGTGCCAGCAATCAATTAGGACAGGGTCCGAATCAGCCCCAGCATTTT. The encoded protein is CASNQLGQGPNQPQHF.

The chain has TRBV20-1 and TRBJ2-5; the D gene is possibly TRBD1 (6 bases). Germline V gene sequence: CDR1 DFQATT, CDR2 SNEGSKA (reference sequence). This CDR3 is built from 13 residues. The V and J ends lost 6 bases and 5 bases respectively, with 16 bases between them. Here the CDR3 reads CSAPFGGAETQYF. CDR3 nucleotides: TGCAGTGCCCCCTTTGGGGGCGCGGAGACCCAGTACTTC.